This T cell receptor (beta chain) was captured in a study of T cell repertoires in cytomegalovirus infection. About the study: CMV epitopes used comprised recently identified HLA-C-restricted ones and well-studied HLA-B-restricted ones.

MiXCR, applied by TCRdb to the reads, yields one record per CDR3 protein. This table holds under 200,000 distinct CDR3 sequences, roughly a fifth found once. With regard to this clonotype: Its antigen is unknown.

The CDR3 spans 13 residues. The V gene lost 8 bases and the J gene lost 5 bases, with 14 bases spanning the gap. Study conclusions and caveats: Cumulative frequency (of public TCR beta family members) identified carriers of CMV plus the relevant HLA. Dominating the ex vivo response were HLA-C-restricted CMV-specific TCR beta clonotypes.

The material sequenced was CD8+ T cells from cultured PBMCs, taken from culture after CMV antigen stimulation. This chain uses TRBV5-3 with TRBJ2-4; no definite D call. TRBV5-3 is an open reading frame, and its role is uncertain. This TCR derives from a human donor in good health (CMV status not recorded). Some clones in this sample may be carry-over from other donors' samples. In DNA, the CDR3 is TGTGCCAGCAACCTGGGATCCCAAAACATTCAGTACTTC. Its protein is CASNLGSQNIQYF.